The sequence of this TCR beta chain was determined in a study of T cell repertoires in cytomegalovirus infection. Study context: Recently identified HLA-C-restricted CMV epitopes were among the peptides used. Matching HLA type, along with CMV infection, was indicated by public TCR beta signatures.

Points on this clonotype: Its target is unknown.

Trimming left V 2 bases short and J 0 bases short, with 14 bases between. CDR3 length: 18 residues. Findings of the study overall: It was HLA-C-restricted CMV-specific TCR beta clonotypes that dominated the response ex vivo.

TCRdb reprocessed the reads via MiXCR and lists one record per CDR3 protein. Among hundreds of thousands of distinct CDR3 sequences listed, 30% to 35% were seen once. The source is a human donor in good health (CMV status not recorded). Some clones in this sample may be carry-over from other donors' samples. The source material was cultured PBMCs, sampled from culture after CMV antigen stimulation. The rearrangement uses TRBV23-1 and TRBJ2-6; tentatively, D is TRBD1 (6 bases). TRBV23-1 is annotated as an ORF whose role is uncertain. CDR3 DNA sequence: TGCGCCAGCAGTCAACACGGGACACCTGACTCTGGGGCCAACGTCCTGACTTTC. Its protein product is CASSQHGTPDSGANVLTF.